Given below is one T cell receptor beta chain in context. Its antigen is unknown. There are 15 residues in the CDR3. These data are taken from a study of CD8 T cells in ankylosing spondylitis. Study-level points and caveats: Several highly homologous variants made up a TCR beta motif that seemed to typify ankylosing spondylitis blood. Earlier reports found some motif variants in synovial fluid and blood in reactive arthritis.

TCRdb re-called the 5' RACE reads with MiXCR, one entry per CDR3 protein. This table has 250,000 to 350,000 distinct CDR3 sequences, around 20% appearing once. Sequencing was performed on blood, either unsorted or a sorted T cell fraction (not recorded which). The clonotype originates from a male donor with ankylosing spondylitis or in good health (not recorded which). The chain links TRBV12-3 or TRBV12-4 to TRBJ2-1; D is perhaps TRBD2 (6 bases). CDR3 in DNA: TGTGCAGCGAAAAAAGCGGGTCTGAACTACAATGAGCAGTTCTTC. Protein sequence: CAAKKAGLNYNEQFF.